The rows below give T cell receptor beta chains drawn from one sample of a study of cytomegalovirus exposure and HLA in healthy donors. Data came from immunoSEQ multiplex PCR; TCRdb stores just in-frame clones and leaves some out. In total, the table holds fewer than 85,000 clones. The specimen sequenced was PBMCs. The receptors here all came from a man in his forties or fifties in good health and CMV-seropositive. CDR3s include the opening cysteine and the closing phenylalanine or tryptophan. The D gene is left open where the match is weak.

J gene	V gene	D gene	CDR3 DNA	CDR3 protein
TRBJ1-2	TRBV6-1	.	TGTGCCAGCATGAGACGGGGGAATGGCTACACCTTC	CASMRRGNGYTF
TRBJ2-5	TRBV6-1	TRBD2	TGTGCCAGCAGTGAACTAGCGGGGGGGCAAGAGACCCAGTACTTC	CASSELAGGQETQYF
TRBJ1-4	TRBV15	.	TGTGCCACCAGCAGGGACAGCACAACTAATGAAAAACTGTTTTTT	CATSRDSTTNEKLFF
TRBJ2-3	TRBV15	.	TGTGCCACCGCCCGGGATCCTGGCACAGATACGCAGTATTTT	CATARDPGTDTQYF
TRBJ1-2	TRBV2	.	TGTGCCAGCATCCTTGACCTGGGGGGCTATGGCTACACCTTC	CASILDLGGYGYTF
TRBJ1-2	TRBV4-1	TRBD1	TGCGCCAGCTCTCCTACTGAGACAGGGGTAAGCGGCTACACCTTC	CASSPTETGVSGYTF
TRBJ2-7	TRBV28	.	TGTGCCAGCAGCCGACAGGCCCCCTACGAGCAGTACTTC	CASSRQAPYEQYF
TRBJ1-5	TRBV18	.	TGTGCCAGCTCACTTCCGAATCAGCCCCAGCATTTT	CASSLPNQPQHF
TRBJ2-7	TRBV25-1	TRBD1	TGTGCCAGCAGTGATGTGACAGGGGCCTACGAGCAGTACTTC	CASSDVTGAYEQYF
TRBJ2-7	TRBV21-1	.	TGTGCCAGCAGCCGCCGGGACAGACTTCTCGAGCAGTACTTC	CASSRRDRLLEQYF
TRBJ1-1	TRBV30	.	TGTGCCTGGAGTGTAGCGGGAGAAGCTTTCTTT	CAWSVAGEAFF
TRBJ1-2	TRBV7-9	.	TGTGCTACGACAGCCGCGTCCTTTTATGGCTACACCTTC	CATTAASFYGYTF
TRBJ2-3	TRBV6-1	TRBD2	TGTGCCAGCGAAGCGGGGGGGCTCGGAGATACGCAGTATTTT	CASEAGGLGDTQYF
TRBJ1-2	TRBV29-1	.	TGCAGCGTTGTGCTGGGGGGACTCGGCCCCTATGGCTACACCTTC	CSVVLGGLGPYGYTF
TRBJ2-1	TRBV7-9	TRBD2	TGTGCCAGCAGCTTAACGGGGGGACCCTTTTCCTACAATGAGCAGTTCTTC	CASSLTGGPFSYNEQFF
TRBJ1-4	TRBV19	TRBD1	TGTGCCAGTACTGTAACCGGAGGGGGCTATGAAAAACTGTTTTTT	CASTVTGGGYEKLFF
TRBJ1-2	TRBV19	.	TGTGCCAGTAAACCCGGCAGGGAGGGTCCCTATGGCTACACCTTC	CASKPGREGPYGYTF
TRBJ1-1	TRBV19	.	TGTGCCAGTTTAAGCGATCCGGGACACAGGAACACTGAAGCTTTCTTT	CASLSDPGHRNTEAFF
TRBJ2-1	TRBV5-1	.	TGCGCCAGCAGGCCCGGGGGTGGGGACAATGAGCAGTTCTTC	CASRPGGGDNEQFF
TRBJ1-1	TRBV4-1	.	TGCGCCAGCCGTCTCGGGACAATTCAACCTGAAGCTTTCTTT	CASRLGTIQPEAFF
TRBJ2-5	TRBV11-2	.	TGTGCCAGCAGCTTAATCTATCGGGGGGCCCAAGAGACCCAGTACTTC	CASSLIYRGAQETQYF
TRBJ2-5	TRBV7-6	TRBD1	TGTGCCAGCAGCTTGGGACAGTCGAAGACCCAGTACTTC	CASSLGQSKTQYF
TRBJ1-3	TRBV6-4	TRBD1	TGTGCCAGCAGTCCTGCGACAGGGGCTGGAAACACCATATATTTT	CASSPATGAGNTIYF
TRBJ2-5	TRBV5-1	TRBD2	TGCGCCAGCAGCCCAAGTCGGGGACTAGCGGGAGAGACCCAGTACTTC	CASSPSRGLAGETQYF
TRBJ1-6	TRBV10-3	.	TGTGCCATCAGTGAGAGGGAGGGAGGGGCACCCCTCCACTTT	CAISEREGGAPLHF
TRBJ2-7	TRBV5-1	TRBD1	TGCGCCAGCAGCTTGGACGGACAGGGATCCTACGAGCAGTACTTC	CASSLDGQGSYEQYF
TRBJ1-1	TRBV19	TRBD1	TGTGCCAGTTGGGATTCGACAGGGTTGGGAATGAACACTGAAGCTTTCTTT	CASWDSTGLGMNTEAFF
TRBJ2-7	TRBV6-5	TRBD2	TGTGCCAGCTCCTACGCGTCGGGAGGCTTCTACGAGCAGTACTTC	CASSYASGGFYEQYF
TRBJ1-2	TRBV14	TRBD1	TGTGCCAGCAGCCAAAGGACAGGGTATATGAACTATGGCTACACCTTC	CASSQRTGYMNYGYTF
TRBJ2-3	TRBV5-6	TRBD1	TGTGCCAGCAGCTACGGGACAGACCGGGGAGATACGCAGTATTTT	CASSYGTDRGDTQYF
TRBJ2-5	TRBV6-6	.	TGTGCCAGCAGTTCCAGCGGGTATCAAGAGACCCAGTACTTC	CASSSSGYQETQYF
TRBJ1-2	TRBV5-4	.	TGTGCCAGCAGCTTGGACAGCAACTATGGCTACACCTTC	CASSLDSNYGYTF
TRBJ1-2	TRBV4-1	.	TGCGCCAGCAGCCTTGAAGTTACCGGGTCCTCTGCGGGTGGCTACACCTTC	CASSLEVTGSSAGGYTF
TRBJ2-1	TRBV5-1	.	TGCGCCAGCAGCTCTGGACTAATTGAGCAGTTCTTC	CASSSGLIEQFF
TRBJ2-3	TRBV30	TRBD2	TGTGCCTGGGGGGACGGGCGCGGGGGGGACACAGATACGCAGTATTTT	CAWGDGRGGDTDTQYF
TRBJ2-7	TRBV29-1	.	TGCAGCGTCCGGGTGACAGGTCCGAGCTCCTACGAGCAGTACTTC	CSVRVTGPSSYEQYF
TRBJ2-3	TRBV19	.	TGTGCCAGTAGTATAGTAGGTCCCTCGGGGAGCAGCACAGATACGCAGTATTTT	CASSIVGPSGSSTDTQYF
TRBJ1-2	TRBV5-1	.	TGCGCCAGCAGCCCCATTGGGGGGGATGATGGCTACACCTTC	CASSPIGGDDGYTF
TRBJ1-1	TRBV7-8	TRBD1	TGTGCCAGCAGCCTGGGACAGGGGAGGACTGAAGCTTTCTTT	CASSLGQGRTEAFF
TRBJ2-5	TRBV9	TRBD2	TGTGCCAGCAGCGTAGGGGGGGGTCAAGAGACCCAGTACTTC	CASSVGGGQETQYF